This T cell receptor beta chain is drawn from a study of blood T cells in healthy people across ages. The authors drew 8.5 to 10 milliliters of peripheral blood from each donor. Isolated PBMCs totaled at least 7 million in each sample. J gave up 5 bases and V 4 bases, and 8 bases lay outside the gene matches. Per germline, CDR1 LGHDT and CDR2 YNNKEL (reference sequence). The CDR3 totals 15 residues. There are a few counts of this clonotype. Its antigen is unknown. Findings of the study overall: When one million T cells were used, diversity estimates were thought to be underestimates. The long-lived group displayed more naive CD4+ cells, plus higher diversity, than the aged donors did.

A J-beta primer mix and a sample-barcoded 5' primer were used in a second PCR of roughly 6 to 11 cycles. TCRdb passed the 5' RACE reads through MiXCR, listing each CDR3 protein once. Of 700,000 to 800,000 distinct CDR3 sequences listed, about 40% are singletons. The V gene is TRBV3-1, the J gene TRBJ2-1; 7 bases align to TRBD2. Input material: blood. The clonotype originates from a woman in her fifties or sixties in good health. The CDR3 nucleotides read TGTGCCAGCAGCCCCCCAGCGGGGCGTGACAATGAGCAGTTCTTC. As protein: CASSPPAGRDNEQFF.